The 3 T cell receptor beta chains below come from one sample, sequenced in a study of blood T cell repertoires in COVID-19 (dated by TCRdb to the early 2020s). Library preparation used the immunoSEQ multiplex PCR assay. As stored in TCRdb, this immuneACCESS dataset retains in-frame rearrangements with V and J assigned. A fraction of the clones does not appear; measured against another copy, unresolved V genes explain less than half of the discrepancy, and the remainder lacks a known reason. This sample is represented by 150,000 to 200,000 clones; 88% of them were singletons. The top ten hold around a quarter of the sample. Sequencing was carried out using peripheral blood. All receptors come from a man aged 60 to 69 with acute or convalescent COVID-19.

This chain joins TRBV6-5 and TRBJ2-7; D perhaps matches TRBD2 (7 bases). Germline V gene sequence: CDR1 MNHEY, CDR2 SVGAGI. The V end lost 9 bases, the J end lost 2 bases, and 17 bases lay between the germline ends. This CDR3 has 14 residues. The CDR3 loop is CARKRDIYPYEQYF. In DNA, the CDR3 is TGTGCCAGAAAGCGGGACATTTATCCCTACGAGCAGTACTTC.

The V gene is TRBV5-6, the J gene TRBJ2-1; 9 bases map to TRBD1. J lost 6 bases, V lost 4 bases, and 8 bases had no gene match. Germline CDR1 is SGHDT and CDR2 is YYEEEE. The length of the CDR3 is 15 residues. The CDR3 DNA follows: TGTGCCAGCAGCCTTCGAGGGACAGGGTTCAATGAGCAGTTCTTC. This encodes CASSLRGTGFNEQFF.

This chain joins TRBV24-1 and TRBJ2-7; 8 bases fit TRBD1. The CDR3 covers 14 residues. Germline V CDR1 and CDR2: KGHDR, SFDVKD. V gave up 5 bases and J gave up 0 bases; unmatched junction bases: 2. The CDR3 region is CATSGQGTSYEQYF. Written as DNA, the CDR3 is TGTGCCACCAGTGGACAGGGGACCTCCTACGAGCAGTACTTC.